This TCR beta chain was sequenced during a study of human T cells and chemical hapten exposure (dated by TCRdb to the early 2020s). With respect to the entire study: For sensitization, 2% DPC in acetone was applied to a 2 cm by 2 cm area of upper inner arm skin. Libraries were pooled for sequencing, and per-sample TCR yields varied mainly because of small differences in library volumes within the pool. Approximately 28 alopecia patients gave blood for TCR sequencing at one to four time points (pre-sensitization, 2, 6 and 24 weeks). Throughout the roughly 25-week study period, patients were also given weekly therapeutic DPC doses on the scalp. Patch testing on the upper back used Finn chambers containing 0.01% DPC, with scoring done after 6 days according to International Contact Dermatitis Research Group standards. Patient blood was sampled pre-sensitization (week 0) and at 2, 6 and about 24 weeks after DPC sensitization. The mostly female patient cohort included alopecia areata with under or over 50% scalp involvement, alopecia totalis and alopecia universalis. In alopecia patients, the study followed how the peripheral blood TCR repertoire changed in vivo over primary and secondary sensitization to diphenylcyclopropenone (DPC), a hapten.

Library preparation was by RACE. The run used a NextSeq 500. During library preparation, unique molecular identifiers were attached to individual cDNA molecules so that TCRs could be counted in a quantitative, reproducible way. Both TCR alpha and TCR beta chains were sequenced from each blood RNA sample. In the source study's methods: The median number of TCRs per sample was around 96,000, ranging from about 23,224 to 750,000. V, J and CDR3 annotation of the TCR reads was carried out using the Decombinator software suite. For the PS versus PT1 abundance plots, all samples were subsampled to the same number of TCRs (28,000). TCRs were defined as expanded if absent before sensitization and observed at least eight times at the 2-week time point. TCRdb took the public reads, trimmed them with fastp at Q25, ran MiXCR for clone calling and kept in-frame beta chains. All rows with the same CDR3 protein become a single entry with the most common DNA and genes. The V and J calls reflect TCRdb's pipeline rather than the authors' work. Here the sample has fewer than 300,000 distinct CDR3 sequences; approximately 8% occur a single time. The ten largest clones capture about 1.2% of the sample.

The V end loses 4 bases and the J end loses 4 bases, and a stretch of 11 bases separates them. For CDR1 and CDR2, the germline V gene lists KGHSH and LQKENI. The CDR3 runs 14 amino acids, cysteine and phenylalanine included. CDR3 DNA is the only sequence kept; it has 42 bases, read in frame from the first base. The time point label of this sample denotes: pre-sensitization, week 0. Per the publication, the treatment or condition label means: therapeutic diphenylcyclopropenone sensitization with weekly scalp DPC. Blood at each patch-test visit was drawn before the patch test was applied. Patients were eligible if aged 18 to 70, diagnosed with alopecia and judged suitable for DPC therapy, and pregnant patients were excluded. Total RNA was extracted from unfractionated whole blood that had been collected in Tempus Blood RNA tubes. As for this clonotype: Its antigen is not yet known. No much larger clonotype is one base removed from it; base qualities were not supplied.

General findings and caveats noted by the study authors: DPC sensitization did not change how many TCRs were above 1 in 1000 frequency, and no evidence was found of alterations in global repertoire structure. Significantly more large CDR3 similarity clusters were formed by expanded TCRs than by pre-sensitization or healthy control sets, consistent with antigen-driven responses. A positive correlation was found between the number of PT1 expanded TCRs and patch test score, with significance reached at thresholds 8, 16 and 32 but not 4. Because all patients had alopecia, a presumed autoimmune disease, the immune response of the patients might differ from that of healthy individuals. Repeated subsampling changed both the strength of the expansion versus patch-test correlation and the threshold at which that correlation became significant.

Here the chain combines TRBV18 and TRBJ2-1, with TRBD1 as a weak D call on 5 bases. The sequenced sample was whole blood, obtained in connection with sensitization to the hapten diphenylcyclopropenone (DPC). The origin of this receptor is a man aged 18 to 29 with alopecia areata. Some clones in this sample may be carry-over from other donors' samples. The DNA sequence reads TGTGCCAGCTCACGACCGACAGAGTACAATGAGCAGTTCTTC. Its amino acids are CASSRPTEYNEQFF. The CDR3 plus the reference TRBV18 and TRBJ2-1 genes for the other parts give the full variable domain: NAGVMQNPRHLVRRRGQEARLRCSPMKGHSHVYWYRQLPEEGLKFMVYLQKENIIDESGMPKERFSAEFPKEGPSILRIQQVVRGDSAAYFCASSRPTEYNEQFFGPGTRLTVL.